A selection of T cell receptor beta chains follows, all from one sample in a study of OX40 agonist ivuxolimab in advanced cancers. The method was immunoSEQ multiplex PCR; TCRdb's version includes in-frame clones alone and lacks a portion of them. This repertoire shows about 150,000 clones, more than 85% found once; its top ten account for about 0.93%. The sample in question was CD4+ or CD8+ T cells sorted from blood, obtained in a trial of the OX40 agonist ivuxolimab. These receptors all come from an adult with an advanced solid tumor such as melanoma, head and neck, liver or kidney cancer. The CDR3 runs from the conserved cysteine through the conserved F or W. The order of the fields is D gene, CDR3 length, J gene, clone size, V gene, CDR3 DNA, CDR3 protein. A D gene is named only where the DNA matches it firmly. For some rows the clone size is stated as once, few or many, or as a class when expanded; others skip it.

d_gene: -; len: 12; j_gene: TRBJ1-5; abundance: -; v_gene: TRBV28; CDR3nt: TGTGCCAGCACATCCGGCAATCAGCCCCAGCATTTT; CDR3aa: CASTSGNQPQHF
d_gene: -; len: 12; j_gene: TRBJ1-2; abundance: -; v_gene: TRBV7-2; CDR3nt: TGTGCCAGCTCAACAGAGCTCTATGGCTACACCTTC; CDR3aa: CASSTELYGYTF
d_gene: -; len: 14; j_gene: TRBJ2-7; abundance: -; v_gene: TRBV4-3; CDR3nt: TGCGCCAGCAGTGGAGGTGTCCACTCCTACGAGCAGTACTTC; CDR3aa: CASSGGVHSYEQYF
d_gene: TRBD1; len: 17; j_gene: TRBJ1-1; abundance: -; v_gene: TRBV5-1; CDR3nt: TGCGCCAGCAGCTTGGCCCCCGGGACAGGGATGAACACTGAAGCTTTCTTT; CDR3aa: CASSLAPGTGMNTEAFF
d_gene: -; len: 16; j_gene: TRBJ1-5; abundance: -; v_gene: TRBV7-8; CDR3nt: TGTGCCAGCAGCTTAGTTGGGGGTTCTGGCAATCAGCCCCAGCATTTT; CDR3aa: CASSLVGGSGNQPQHF
d_gene: -; len: 13; j_gene: TRBJ1-2; abundance: -; v_gene: TRBV28; CDR3nt: TGTGCCAGCAGTTTAGAGCGCTATGGTGGCTACACCTTC; CDR3aa: CASSLERYGGYTF
d_gene: -; len: 11; j_gene: TRBJ1-2; abundance: -; v_gene: TRBV6-5; CDR3nt: TGTGCCACCTATATGGACTATGGCTACACCTTC; CDR3aa: CATYMDYGYTF
d_gene: -; len: 10; j_gene: TRBJ1-1; abundance: -; v_gene: TRBV11-2; CDR3nt: TGTGCCAGCAGCTTAAGGACGGCTTTCTTT; CDR3aa: CASSLRTAFF
d_gene: TRBD2; len: 16; j_gene: TRBJ2-5; abundance: -; v_gene: TRBV7-6; CDR3nt: TGTGCCAGCAGCTTAGTTCCCCCGGGGGGGCAAGAGACCCAGTACTTC; CDR3aa: CASSLVPPGGQETQYF
d_gene: -; len: 16; j_gene: TRBJ2-3; abundance: once; v_gene: TRBV9; CDR3nt: TGTGCCAGCAGCCCTAAGGGGGGAGCCCGCACAGATACGCAGTATTTT; CDR3aa: CASSPKGGARTDTQYF
d_gene: -; len: 15; j_gene: TRBJ1-3; abundance: -; v_gene: TRBV5-6; CDR3nt: TGTGCCAGCAGCTGGGGGTTAGTCTCTGGAAACACCATATATTTT; CDR3aa: CASSWGLVSGNTIYF
d_gene: -; len: 17; j_gene: TRBJ2-6; abundance: -; v_gene: TRBV7-3; CDR3nt: TGTGCCAGCAGCTTACTCGGCAGTTCATCTGGGGCCAACGTCCTGACTTTC; CDR3aa: CASSLLGSSSGANVLTF
d_gene: TRBD1; len: 14; j_gene: TRBJ2-7; abundance: -; v_gene: TRBV28; CDR3nt: TGTGCCAGCAGGGACAGGCCCCGCTCCTACGAGCAGTACTTC; CDR3aa: CASRDRPRSYEQYF
d_gene: TRBD1; len: 15; j_gene: TRBJ1-5; abundance: -; v_gene: TRBV29-1; CDR3nt: TGCAGCGCCCAATTTCAGGGGGCTGGCAATCAGCCCCAGCATTTT; CDR3aa: CSAQFQGAGNQPQHF
d_gene: -; len: 15; j_gene: TRBJ2-7; abundance: -; v_gene: TRBV4-1; CDR3nt: TGCGCCAGCAGCCAACCTAGCGTTCCCTTTCGGGAGCAGTACTTC; CDR3aa: CASSQPSVPFREQYF